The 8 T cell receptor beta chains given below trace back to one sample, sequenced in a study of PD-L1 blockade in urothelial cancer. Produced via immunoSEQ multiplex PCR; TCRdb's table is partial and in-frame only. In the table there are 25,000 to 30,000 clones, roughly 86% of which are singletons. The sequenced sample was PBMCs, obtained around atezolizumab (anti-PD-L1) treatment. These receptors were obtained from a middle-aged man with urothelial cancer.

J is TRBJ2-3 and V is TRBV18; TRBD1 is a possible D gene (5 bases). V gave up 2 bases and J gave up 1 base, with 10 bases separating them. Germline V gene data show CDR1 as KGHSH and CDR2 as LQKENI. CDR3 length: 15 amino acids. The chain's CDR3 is CASSPFARGTDTQYF. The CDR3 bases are TGTGCCAGCTCACCATTCGCCAGGGGCACAGATACGCAGTATTTT. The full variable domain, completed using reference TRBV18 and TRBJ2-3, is NAGVMQNPRHLVRRRGQEARLRCSPMKGHSHVYWYRQLPEEGLKFMVYLQKENIIDESGMPKERFSAEFPKEGPSILRIQQVVRGDSAAYFCASSPFARGTDTQYFGPGTRLTVL.

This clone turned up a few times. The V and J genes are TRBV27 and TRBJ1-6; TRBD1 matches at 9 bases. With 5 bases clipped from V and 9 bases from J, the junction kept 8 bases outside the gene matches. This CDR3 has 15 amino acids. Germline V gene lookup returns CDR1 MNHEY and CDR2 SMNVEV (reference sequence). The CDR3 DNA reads TGTGCCAGCAGTGACACAGGGGGCCTCGTTTCACCCCTCCACTTT. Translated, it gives CASSDTGGLVSPLHF.

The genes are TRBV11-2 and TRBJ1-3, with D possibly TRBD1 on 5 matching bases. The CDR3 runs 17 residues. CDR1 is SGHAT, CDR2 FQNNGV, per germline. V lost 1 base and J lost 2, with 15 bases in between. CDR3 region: CASSLAGLRATGNTIYF. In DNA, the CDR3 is TGTGCCAGCAGCTTAGCGGGACTCAGGGCTACTGGAAACACCATATATTTT.

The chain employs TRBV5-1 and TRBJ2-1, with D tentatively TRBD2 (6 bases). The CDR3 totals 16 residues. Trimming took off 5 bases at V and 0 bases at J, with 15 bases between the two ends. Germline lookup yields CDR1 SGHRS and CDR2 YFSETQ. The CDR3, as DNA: TGCGCCAGCAGTACCGGGAGCGGAAGCTCCTACAATGAGCAGTTCTTC. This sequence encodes CASSTGSGSSYNEQFF.

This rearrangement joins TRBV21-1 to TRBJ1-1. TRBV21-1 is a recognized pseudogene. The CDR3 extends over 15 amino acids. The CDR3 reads CASSNDGRDWGDAFF. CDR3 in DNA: TGTGCCAGCAGCAACGACGGCCGGGATTGGGGTGACGCTTTCTTT.

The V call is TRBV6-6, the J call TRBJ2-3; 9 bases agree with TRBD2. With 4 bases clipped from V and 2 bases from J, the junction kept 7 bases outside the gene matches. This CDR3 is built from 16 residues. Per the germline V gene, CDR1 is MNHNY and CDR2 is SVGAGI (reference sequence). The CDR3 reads CASSLSSGVNTDTQYF. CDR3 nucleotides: TGTGCCAGCAGTTTGTCTAGCGGGGTGAACACAGATACGCAGTATTTT.

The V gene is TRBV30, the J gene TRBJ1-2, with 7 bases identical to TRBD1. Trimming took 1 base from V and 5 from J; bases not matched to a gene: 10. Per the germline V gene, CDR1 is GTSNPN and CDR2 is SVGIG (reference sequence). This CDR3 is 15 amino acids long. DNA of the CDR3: TGTGCCTGGAGTGCCGACCCGACAGGGAAGTATGGCTACACCTTC. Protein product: CAWSADPTGKYGYTF.

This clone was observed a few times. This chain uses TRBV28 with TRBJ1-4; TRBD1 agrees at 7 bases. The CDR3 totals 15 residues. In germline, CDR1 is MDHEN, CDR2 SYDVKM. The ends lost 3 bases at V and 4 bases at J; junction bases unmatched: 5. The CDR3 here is CASSFIGDSNEKLFF. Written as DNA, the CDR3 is TGTGCCAGCAGTTTTATAGGGGACAGTAATGAAAAACTGTTTTTT.